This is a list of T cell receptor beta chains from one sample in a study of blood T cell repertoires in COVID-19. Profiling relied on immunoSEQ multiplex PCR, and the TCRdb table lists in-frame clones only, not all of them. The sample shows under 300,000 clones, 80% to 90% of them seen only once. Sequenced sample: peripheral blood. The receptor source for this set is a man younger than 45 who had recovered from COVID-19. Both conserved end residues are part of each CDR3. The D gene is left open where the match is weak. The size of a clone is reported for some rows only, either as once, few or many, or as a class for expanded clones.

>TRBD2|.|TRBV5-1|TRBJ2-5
TGCGCCAGCAGCATACGGACTAGCGGGGGGGAAGAGACCCAGTACTTC
CASSIRTSGGEETQYF
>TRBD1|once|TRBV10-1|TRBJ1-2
TGCGCCAGCAGCCGGACAGGCGACTATGGCTACACCTTC
CASSRTGDYGYTF
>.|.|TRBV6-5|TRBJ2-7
TGTGCCAGCAGTTACTCCCAGGCCTACGGGGGCTACGAGCAGTACTTC
CASSYSQAYGGYEQYF
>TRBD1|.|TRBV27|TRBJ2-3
TGTGCCAGCAGTCCCCAGCTGTGGAACAGGGGGGCAGATACGCAGTATTTT
CASSPQLWNRGADTQYF
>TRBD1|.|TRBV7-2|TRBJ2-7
TGTGCCAGCAGCCCACTCCGACAGGGGCCCGGGGGAGAGCAGTACTTC
CASSPLRQGPGGEQYF
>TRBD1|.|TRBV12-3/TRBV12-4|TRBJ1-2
TGTGCCAGCAGTTTCCCAGGGGGCGACGGCTACACCTTC
CASSFPGGDGYTF
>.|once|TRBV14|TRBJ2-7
TGTGCCAGCAGCCAAGAGGGCCTCTACGAGCAGTACTTC
CASSQEGLYEQYF
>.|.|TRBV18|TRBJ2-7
TGTGCCAGCTCACCGCGATTGAGGACTGCATCCTACGAGCAGTACTTC
CASSPRLRTASYEQYF
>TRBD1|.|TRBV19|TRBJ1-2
TGTGCCGGAGAGACAGGGGGCTATGGCTACACCTTC
CAGETGGYGYTF
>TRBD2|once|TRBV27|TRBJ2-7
TGTGCCAGCGGCGCTAGCGGGGGACCCTCCTACGAGCAGTACTTC
CASGASGGPSYEQYF
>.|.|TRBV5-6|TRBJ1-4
TGTGCCAGCAGCTTTATGGACACACGACTGTTTTTT
CASSFMDTRLFF
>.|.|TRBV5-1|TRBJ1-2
TGCGCCAGCAAGAATCCCGGGGTCTATGGCTACACCTTC
CASKNPGVYGYTF
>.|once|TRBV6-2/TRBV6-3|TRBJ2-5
TGTGCCAGCAGTTACCACCTAGTGGAGACCCAGTACTTC
CASSYHLVETQYF
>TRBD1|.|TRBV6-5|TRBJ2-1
TGTGCCAGCAGTTTGACAGGGCGAAGGGACAATGAGCAGTTCTTC
CASSLTGRRDNEQFF
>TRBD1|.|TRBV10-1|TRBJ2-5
TGCGCCAGCAGTGATGGGACAGGAAAAGAGACCCAGTACTTC
CASSDGTGKETQYF
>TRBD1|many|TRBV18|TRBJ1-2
TGTGCCAGCTCACCATGGGGCAGGGGGGACTATGGCTACACCTTC
CASSPWGRGDYGYTF
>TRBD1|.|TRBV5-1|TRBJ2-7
TGCGCCAGCAGCCGGCAGGGGGCAAACGAGCAGTACTTC
CASSRQGANEQYF
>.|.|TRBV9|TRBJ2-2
TGTGCCAGCAGCGTAGGGTTAGAGGGCGGGGAGCTGTTTTTT
CASSVGLEGGELFF
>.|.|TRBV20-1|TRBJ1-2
TGCAGTGTCGACAGGTTTGGTGGCTACACCTTC
CSVDRFGGYTF
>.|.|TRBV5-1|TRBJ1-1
TGCGCCAGCAGCGCCACAGGGTCGAACACTGAAGCTTTCTTT
CASSATGSNTEAFF
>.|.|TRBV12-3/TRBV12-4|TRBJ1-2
TGTGCCAGCAGTTTTACAGGTTCAGACGGCTACACCTTC
CASSFTGSDGYTF
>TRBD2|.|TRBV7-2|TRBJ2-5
TGTGCCAGCAGCCAACGAGGGCAGCGGGGGGGCGGAGAGACCCAGTACTTC
CASSQRGQRGGGETQYF
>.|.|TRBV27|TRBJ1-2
TGTGCCAGCAGTTTATGGGCCGGGACTGCCTATGGCTACACCTTC
CASSLWAGTAYGYTF
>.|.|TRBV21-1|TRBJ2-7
TGTGCCAGCAACAGGGGATGGACTTACCCCTACGAGCAGTACTTC
CASNRGWTYPYEQYF